This TCR beta chain stems from a study of cytomegalovirus exposure and HLA in healthy donors. Primers: 60 Vbeta forward and 13 Jbeta reverse. TCRdb's copy holds only in-frame clones and misses some; the assay was immunoSEQ multiplex PCR. The sample records approximately 120,000 clones, approximately 80% being singletons. With respect to this clone: Its antigen is not identified.

Study observations and caveats: From TCR beta sequences, most subjects' HLA-A and HLA-B alleles were reportedly predicted accurately. Earlier analysis yielded a pattern in which most TCR beta V segments were productive about 87% or about 30% of the time.

The receptor was isolated from a man over 45 in good health and CMV-seronegative. Sequenced sample: PBMCs.

In DNA form, the CDR3 reads TGTGCCAGCAGCTTCCCGGGCAGGGGCAATCAGCCCCAGCATTTT. The encoded protein is CASSFPGRGNQPQHF. The chain couples TRBV5-8 to TRBJ1-5; D might be TRBD1 (5 bases). V shed 2 bases and J shed 2 bases, with 11 bases lying between them. The CDR3 covers 15 residues. Germline V gene data show CDR1 as SGHTS and CDR2 as YDEGEE.